This TCR beta chain was documented in a study of tumour-infiltrating T cells in Burkitt lymphoma. CDR1 is LNHDA, CDR2 SQIVND, per germline (reference sequence). This CDR3 has 13 residues. V lost 10 bases and J lost 1, with 11 bases in between. TCRdb's copy holds only in-frame clones and misses some; the assay was immunoSEQ multiplex PCR. Of 11,000 to 15,000 clones in the sample, 60% to 80% were seen once. The chain is built from TRBV19 and TRBJ1-3; D unresolved. Source material: tumor tissue. This TCR was recovered from a human donor with diffuse large B-cell lymphoma. The CDR3 coding sequence is TGTGCCACCGGGCGGGGATCTGGAAACACCATATATTTT. Translated: CATGRGSGNTIYF.